The T cell receptor beta chain described here comes from a study of blood T cells in healthy people across ages. The CDR3 loop spans 14 amino acids. Germline V CDR1 and CDR2: DFQATT, SNEGSKA (reference sequence). A sample-barcoded 5' primer and a J-beta primer mix were used in a second PCR of about 7 to 12 cycles. TCRdb re-called the 5' RACE reads with MiXCR, one entry per CDR3 protein. The profile covers around 800,000 distinct CDR3 sequences, with approximately 59% appearing a single time and roughly a quarter taken by the ten largest. The sample providers were healthy Caucasian people from Russia, aged roughly 6 to 90. On this clonotype itself: Sequence at one end of the junction differs from germline and may be a read error.

This TCR was sampled from a man younger than 40 in good health. Specimen: blood. The genes are TRBV20-1 and TRBJ1-2; D is unclear. The CDR3 is CSVDSGPTNYGHTF. For the CDR3, the DNA is TGCAGCGTGGATTCAGGTCCTACTAACTATGGCCACACCTTC.